This T cell receptor (beta chain) came from a study of immune heterogeneity within non-small cell lung tumors. Amplifying TCR beta CDR3 involved multiplex PCR carried out with 32 V and 13 J primers. TCRdb redid the calling of the multiplex PCR reads with MiXCR, one entry per CDR3 protein. The sample holds approximately 9,500 distinct CDR3 sequences, around 27% seen once. Bulk tumor genomic DNA served as template, at 600 ng per sample. Doctors removed several biopsies from each primary tumor during surgery, keeping them far apart. Each patient presented with untreated, newly diagnosed non-small cell lung cancer and received curative surgery. Newly diagnosed patients with non-small cell lung cancer who were having surgery with curative intent served as donors. General observations from the study: Higher local tumor mutational burden went with moderately higher local T-cell clonality, R around 0.3. Recurrence of identical dominant CDR3 beta clonotypes was observed across tumor sites within a patient, alongside site-unique high-frequency clones. For the most part, the T-cell receptor beta clonotypes present at high frequency were distinct from one individual patient to the next.

The V gene lost 9 bases and the J gene lost 9 bases, with 15 bases spanning the gap. Germline loops: CDR1 SNHLY, CDR2 FYNNEI. This CDR3 is built from 12 residues. Turning to this clonotype: The antigen is unknown.

The J gene is TRBJ2-1, the V gene TRBV2, with no clear D. This TCR derives from a woman aged 50 to 60 with non-small cell lung cancer. Sequencing used lung tumor tissue. The CDR3 nucleotides are TGTGCCAGTATTTCTAGAGTCGGTGAGCAGTTCTTC. Its translation: CASISRVGEQFF.